Presented here are 15 T cell receptor beta chains from one specimen sequenced in a study of blood T cell repertoires in COVID-19. Generated by immunoSEQ multiplex PCR, the TCRdb table keeps only in-frame clones and is missing some. In the table there are hundreds of thousands of clones, roughly 90% of which are singletons. The sequenced sample consisted of peripheral blood. Source of these receptors: a woman under 40 with COVID-19, enrolled during active disease.

The chain combines TRBV13 with TRBJ2-7; D not resolved. The V gene lost 0 bases and the J gene lost 9 bases, with 6 bases spanning the gap. This CDR3 contains 11 residues. Germline V gene lookup returns CDR1 PRHDT and CDR2 FYEKMQ (reference sequence). The CDR3 DNA follows: TGTGCCAGCAGCTTAGGCCTAGTGCAGTACTTC. Translating gives CASSLGLVQYF.

The rearrangement joins TRBV6-4 to TRBJ1-4; D perhaps matches TRBD1 (5 bases). The CDR3 sequence is 14 residues long. The V and J ends lost 0 bases and 10 bases respectively, with 12 bases between them. CDR1 and CDR2 (germline): MRHNA, SNTAGT. The CDR3 coding sequence is TGTGCCAGCAGTGACTCGCACAGGTCAGGAAAACTGTTTTTT. Protein sequence: CASSDSHRSGKLFF.

This chain joins TRBV13 and TRBJ1-1, with 7 bases identical to TRBD1. Germline V gene data show CDR1 as PRHDT and CDR2 as FYEKMQ (reference sequence). CDR3 length equals 14 residues. V shed 2 bases, J shed 6 bases, and the junction held 6 bases outside the gene matches. The CDR3 DNA follows: TGTGCCAGCAGCTTAAAGGGGGCTGGCGCTGAAGCTTTCTTT. This encodes CASSLKGAGAEAFF.

This clone was seen only once. The CDR3 loop is CASSISRSTNEKLFF. The CDR3 DNA reads as TGTGCCAGTAGTATTAGCCGATCAACTAATGAAAAACTGTTTTTT. This sequence joins TRBV19 and TRBJ1-4; no clear D. CDR3 length: 15 amino acids. From germline, CDR1 is LNHDA and CDR2 SQIVND (reference sequence). Trimming removed 3 bases at V and 0 bases at J, with 8 bases between.

The chain uses TRBV6-4 and TRBJ1-1, with TRBD1 matching over 8 bases. The CDR3 covers 15 residues. From germline, CDR1 is MRHNA and CDR2 SNTAGT. The J segment lost 6 bases and the V segment lost 0 bases, leaving 6 bases of the junction unmatched. CDR3 loop: CASSDSNRGFAEAFF. In DNA form, the CDR3 reads TGTGCCAGCAGTGACTCGAACAGGGGGTTCGCTGAAGCTTTCTTT.

The chain recombines TRBV30 with TRBJ2-5, with D perhaps matching TRBD2 (6 bases). Germline CDR1 and CDR2: GTSNPN and SVGIG (reference sequence). The ends were cut back, 0 bases at V and 3 bases at J, with 11 bases in the middle. The CDR3 runs 14 residues. CDR3 region: CAWSVGREEETQYF. CDR3 nucleotides: TGTGCCTGGAGTGTTGGCAGGGAGGAAGAGACCCAGTACTTC.

The chain employs TRBV10-3 and TRBJ1-4; D is unresolved. CDR1 is ENHRY, CDR2 SYGVKD, per germline. CDR3 length: 15 amino acids. With 0 bases removed from V and 5 bases from J, the gap between germline ends came to 10 bases. CDR3 sequence: CAISESRAFNEKLFF. The CDR3 DNA follows: TGTGCCATCAGTGAGTCGAGGGCTTTCAATGAAAAACTGTTTTTT.

In this sample, this clone turned up once. V usage is TRBV21-1 and J usage is TRBJ1-2; whether TRBD1, the table's D call, matches the DNA was not checked. TRBV21-1 is classified as a pseudogene. The CDR3 covers 13 residues. The CDR3 coding sequence is TGTGCCAGACTACAGGGAGAGTGGAATGGCTACACCTTC. As protein: CARLQGEWNGYTF.

This clone has a single count. The chain employs TRBV19 and TRBJ1-1, with TRBD1 as a possible D gene (6 bases). Trimming took 4 bases from V and 1 from J, leaving 16 bases between them. This CDR3 contains 16 residues. CDR1 LNHDA and CDR2 SQIVND come from the germline V gene (reference sequence). In DNA form, the CDR3 reads TGTGCCAGTAGTACCCTTCGAGAGACAGGGAACACTGAAGCTTTCTTT. Amino acids: CASSTLRETGNTEAFF.

The V and J genes are TRBV5-1 and TRBJ2-3, with D tentatively TRBD1 (6 bases). CDR1 and CDR2 from the germline V gene are SGHRS and YFSETQ. V gave up 3 bases and J gave up 2 bases, with 10 bases separating them. The CDR3 consists of 14 residues. The CDR3 loop reads CASSYGQLTDTQYF. For the CDR3, the DNA is TGCGCCAGCAGCTACGGACAGCTCACAGATACGCAGTATTTT.

This clone was seen only once. The J gene is TRBJ2-7, the V gene TRBV4-3, with D perhaps TRBD1 (5 bases). CDR1 and CDR2 from the germline V gene are LGHNA and YSLEER. The CDR3 is 15 amino acids. V lost 0 bases and J 4 bases, leaving 13 bases between the germline ends. The CDR3 here is CASSQEGALPYEQYF. As DNA, the CDR3 is TGCGCCAGCAGCCAAGAAGGGGCTCTGCCTTACGAGCAGTACTTC.

The rearrangement uses TRBV19 and TRBJ1-1; D remains unclear. V was trimmed by 7 bases and J by 1 base, leaving 7 bases between them. In germline, CDR1 is LNHDA, CDR2 SQIVND (reference sequence). The CDR3 is 12 amino acids. This CDR3 reads CASIGGNTEAFF. As DNA, the CDR3 is TGTGCCAGTATAGGAGGGAACACTGAAGCTTTCTTT.

This clone was counted a few times. The CDR3 DNA is TGTGCCAGCAGCTCCGGGACAGTTAGCAATCAGCCCCAGCATTTT. It specifies CASSSGTVSNQPQHF. The V gene is TRBV28, the J gene TRBJ1-5, with 7 bases that match TRBD1. Germline CDR1 and CDR2: MDHEN and SYDVKM. With 6 bases clipped from V and 0 bases from J, the junction kept 5 bases outside the gene matches. The CDR3 has 15 residues.

CDR3 coding DNA: TGCGCCAGCAGTGCGGGGGGAGCCAAAAACATTCAGTACTTC. The encoded protein is CASSAGGAKNIQYF. The genes are TRBV10-1 and TRBJ2-4; TRBD2 matches 7 bases. Germline CDR1 WNHNN, CDR2 SYGVQD (reference sequence). The CDR3 totals 14 residues. The V and J ends lost 4 bases and 0 bases, in that order; junction bases with no gene match: 0.

The chain has TRBV5-1 and TRBJ2-2; the D gene is possibly TRBD2 (5 bases). CDR1 and CDR2 (germline): SGHRS, YFSETQ. Trimming removed 4 bases at V and 0 bases at J, with 13 bases between. The CDR3 contains 16 residues. The CDR3 nucleotides are TGCGCCAGCAGCCGGCAAGGACTTGCGAACACCGGGGAGCTGTTTTTT. Translation: CASSRQGLANTGELFF.